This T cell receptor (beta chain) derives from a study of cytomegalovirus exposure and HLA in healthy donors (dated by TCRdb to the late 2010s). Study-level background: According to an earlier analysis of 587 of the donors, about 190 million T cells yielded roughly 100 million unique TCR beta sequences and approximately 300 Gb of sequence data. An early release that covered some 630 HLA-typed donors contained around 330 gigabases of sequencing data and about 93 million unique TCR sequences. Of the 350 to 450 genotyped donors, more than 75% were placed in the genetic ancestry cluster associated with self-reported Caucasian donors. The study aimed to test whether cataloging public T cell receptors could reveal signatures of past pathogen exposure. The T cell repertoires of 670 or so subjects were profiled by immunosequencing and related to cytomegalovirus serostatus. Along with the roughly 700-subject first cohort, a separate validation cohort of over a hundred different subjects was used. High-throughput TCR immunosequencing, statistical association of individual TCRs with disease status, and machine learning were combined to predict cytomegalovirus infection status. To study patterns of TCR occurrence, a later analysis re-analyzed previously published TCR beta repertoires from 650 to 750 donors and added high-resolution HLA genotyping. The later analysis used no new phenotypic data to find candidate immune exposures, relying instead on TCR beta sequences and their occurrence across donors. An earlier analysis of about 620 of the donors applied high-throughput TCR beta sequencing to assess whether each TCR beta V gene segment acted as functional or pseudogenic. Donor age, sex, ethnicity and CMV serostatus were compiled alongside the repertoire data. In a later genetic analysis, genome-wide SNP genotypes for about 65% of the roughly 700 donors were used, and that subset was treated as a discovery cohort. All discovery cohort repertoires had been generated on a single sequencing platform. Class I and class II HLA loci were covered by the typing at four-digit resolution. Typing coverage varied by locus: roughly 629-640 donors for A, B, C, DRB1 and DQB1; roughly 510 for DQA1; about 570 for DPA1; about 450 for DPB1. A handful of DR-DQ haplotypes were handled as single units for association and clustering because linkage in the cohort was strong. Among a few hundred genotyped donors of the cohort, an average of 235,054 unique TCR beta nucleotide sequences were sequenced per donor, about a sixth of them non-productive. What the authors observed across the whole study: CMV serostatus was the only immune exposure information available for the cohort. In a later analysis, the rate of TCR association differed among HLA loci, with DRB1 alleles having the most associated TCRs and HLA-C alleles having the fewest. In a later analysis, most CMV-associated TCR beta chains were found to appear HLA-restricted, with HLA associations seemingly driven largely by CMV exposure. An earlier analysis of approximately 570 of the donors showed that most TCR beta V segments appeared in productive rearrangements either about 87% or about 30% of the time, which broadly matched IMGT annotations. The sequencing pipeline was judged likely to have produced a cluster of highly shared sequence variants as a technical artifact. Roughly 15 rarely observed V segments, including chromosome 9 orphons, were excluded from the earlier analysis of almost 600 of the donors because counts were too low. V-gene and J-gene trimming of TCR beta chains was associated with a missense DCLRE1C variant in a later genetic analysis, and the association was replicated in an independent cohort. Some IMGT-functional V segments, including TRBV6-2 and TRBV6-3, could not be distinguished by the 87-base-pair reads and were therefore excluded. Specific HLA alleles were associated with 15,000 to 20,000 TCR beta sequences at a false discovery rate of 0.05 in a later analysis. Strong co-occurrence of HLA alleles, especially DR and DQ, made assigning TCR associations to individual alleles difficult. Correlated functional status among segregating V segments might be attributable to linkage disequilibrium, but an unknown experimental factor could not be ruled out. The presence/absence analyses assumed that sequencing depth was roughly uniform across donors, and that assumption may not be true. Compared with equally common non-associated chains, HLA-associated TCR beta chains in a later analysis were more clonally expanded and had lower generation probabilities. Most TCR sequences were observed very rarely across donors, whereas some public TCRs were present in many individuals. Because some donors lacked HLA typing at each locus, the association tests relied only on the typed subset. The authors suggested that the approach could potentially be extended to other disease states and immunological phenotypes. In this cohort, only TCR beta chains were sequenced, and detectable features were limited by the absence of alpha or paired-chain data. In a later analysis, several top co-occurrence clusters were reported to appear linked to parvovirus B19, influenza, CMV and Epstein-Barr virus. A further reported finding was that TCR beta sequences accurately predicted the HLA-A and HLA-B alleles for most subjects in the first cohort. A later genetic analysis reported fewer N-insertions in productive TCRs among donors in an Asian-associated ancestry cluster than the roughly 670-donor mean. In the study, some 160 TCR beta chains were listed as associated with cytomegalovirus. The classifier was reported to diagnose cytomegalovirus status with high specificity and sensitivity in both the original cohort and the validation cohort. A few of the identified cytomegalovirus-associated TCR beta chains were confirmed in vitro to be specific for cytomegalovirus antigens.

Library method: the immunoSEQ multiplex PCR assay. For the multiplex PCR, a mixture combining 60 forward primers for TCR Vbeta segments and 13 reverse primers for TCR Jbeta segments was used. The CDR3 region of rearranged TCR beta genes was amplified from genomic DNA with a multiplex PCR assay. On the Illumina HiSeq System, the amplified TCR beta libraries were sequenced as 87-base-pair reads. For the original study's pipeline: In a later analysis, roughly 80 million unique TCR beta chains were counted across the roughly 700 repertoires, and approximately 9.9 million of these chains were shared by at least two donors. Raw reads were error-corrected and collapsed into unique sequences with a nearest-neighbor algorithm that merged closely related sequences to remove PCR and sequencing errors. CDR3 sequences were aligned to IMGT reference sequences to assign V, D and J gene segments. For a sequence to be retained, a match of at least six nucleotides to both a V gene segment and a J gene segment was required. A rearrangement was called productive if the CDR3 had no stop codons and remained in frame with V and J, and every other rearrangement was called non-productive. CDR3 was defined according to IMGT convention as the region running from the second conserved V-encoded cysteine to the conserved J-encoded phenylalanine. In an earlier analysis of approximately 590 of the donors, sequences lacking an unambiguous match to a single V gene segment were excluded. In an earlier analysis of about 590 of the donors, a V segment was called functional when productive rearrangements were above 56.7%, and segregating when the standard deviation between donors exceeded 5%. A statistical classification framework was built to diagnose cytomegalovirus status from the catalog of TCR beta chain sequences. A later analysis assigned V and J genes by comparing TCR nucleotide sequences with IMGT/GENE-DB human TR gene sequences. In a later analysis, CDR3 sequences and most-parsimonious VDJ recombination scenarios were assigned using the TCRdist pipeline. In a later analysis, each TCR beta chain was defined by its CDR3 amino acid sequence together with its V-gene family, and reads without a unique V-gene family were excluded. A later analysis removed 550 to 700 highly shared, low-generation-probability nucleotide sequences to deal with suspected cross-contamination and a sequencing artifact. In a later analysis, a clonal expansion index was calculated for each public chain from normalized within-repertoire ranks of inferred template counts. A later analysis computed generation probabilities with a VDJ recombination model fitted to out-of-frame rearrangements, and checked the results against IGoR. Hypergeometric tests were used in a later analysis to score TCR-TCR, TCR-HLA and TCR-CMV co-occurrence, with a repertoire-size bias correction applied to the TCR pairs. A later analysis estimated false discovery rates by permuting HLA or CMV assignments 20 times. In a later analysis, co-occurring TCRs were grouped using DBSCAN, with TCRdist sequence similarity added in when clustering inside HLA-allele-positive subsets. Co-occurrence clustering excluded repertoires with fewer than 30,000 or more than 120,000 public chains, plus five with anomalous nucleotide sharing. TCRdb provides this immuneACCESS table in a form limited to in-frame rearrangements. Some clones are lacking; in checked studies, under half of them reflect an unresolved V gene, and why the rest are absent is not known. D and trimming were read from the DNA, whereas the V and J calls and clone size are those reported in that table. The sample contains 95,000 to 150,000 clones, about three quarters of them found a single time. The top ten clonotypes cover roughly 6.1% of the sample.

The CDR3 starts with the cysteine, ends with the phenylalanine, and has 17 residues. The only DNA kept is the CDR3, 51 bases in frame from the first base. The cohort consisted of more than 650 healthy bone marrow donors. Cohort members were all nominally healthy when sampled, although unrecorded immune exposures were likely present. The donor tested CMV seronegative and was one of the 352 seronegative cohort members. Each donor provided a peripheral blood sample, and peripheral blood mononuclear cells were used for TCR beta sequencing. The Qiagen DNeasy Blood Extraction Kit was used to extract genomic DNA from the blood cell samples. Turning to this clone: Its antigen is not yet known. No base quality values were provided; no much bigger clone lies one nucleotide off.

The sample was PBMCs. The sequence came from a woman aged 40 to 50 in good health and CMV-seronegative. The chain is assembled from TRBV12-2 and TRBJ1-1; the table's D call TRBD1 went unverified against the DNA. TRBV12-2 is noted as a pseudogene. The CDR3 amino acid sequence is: CASRLWTAKWLNTEAFF. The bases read TGTGCAAGTCGCTTATGGACAGCCAAGTGGTTGAACACTGAAGCTTTCTTT.